This T cell receptor (beta chain) stems from a study of regulatory T cells in long-lasting Graves disease (dated by TCRdb to the early 2020s). Describing the broader study: Patients with newly diagnosed Graves' disease had been on antithyroid drugs for under 3 months. TCR sequencing covered some 13 persistent and roughly 20 newly diagnosed Graves' disease patients, some 33 samples in total. The study was registered as a clinical trial and conducted in China. Peripheral blood TCR sequencing and RNA sequencing compared persistent Graves' disease patients with newly diagnosed Graves' disease patients. What the work shows at the level of the full study, not this receptor alone: Sequencing and analysis were restricted to the TCR beta chain. Lower TCR Shannon entropy and fewer highly expanded clones were observed in persistent Graves' disease patients than in newly diagnosed patients, which suggested clonal expansion. The small sample size was acknowledged by the authors as a limitation that may reduce accuracy. Persistent patients shared more public clonotypes among themselves (more than 2,500) than newly diagnosed patients did (approximately 900). Only peripheral blood was studied, because thyroid tissue, the primary lesion, was inaccessible.

Library preparation was by multiplex PCR. Reads for this sample came from an Illumina HiSeq 4000. iRepertoire HTBI primers and Arm-PCR amplification of CDR3 regions were used to construct TCR beta libraries. Before sequencing, the PCR products went through gel purification. On the authors' methods: A total of 62 TRBV and 14 TRBJ segments were identified across samples and were used for gene usage analysis of CDR3 amino acid clonotypes. COPE and FqMerger were used to merge filtered high-quality paired reads into contigs. BLAST was used to align contigs to the IMGT TRBV, TRBD and TRBJ reference genes, and CDR3 was defined following IMGT. Any clonotype with a frequency above 0.1% was classified as a highly expanded clone. Repertoire diversity was measured by Shannon entropy, and V-J evenness by the Gini coefficient. A clonotype was considered public if more than one individual shared it. TCRdb's own reprocessing of the public reads used fastp at Q25 and MiXCR and kept productive beta chains. Each record represents a unique CDR3 protein, reported with the most common genes and DNA among its rows. The V and J calls and clone size are TCRdb's, not the authors'. For this sample the table gives 350,000 to 500,000 distinct CDR3 sequences, of which roughly 15% were detected only once. More than 15% of the sample rests with the top ten.

Sample time point, as interpreted from the label and publication: newly diagnosed GD, antithyroid drugs for less than 3 months. For both TCR sequencing and RNA sequencing, RNA was extracted from PBMCs in TRIzol. Graves' disease was diagnosed according to American Thyroid Association guidelines. Patients for the study were recruited at an endocrinology department in Xi'an, China. From each patient, around 9.3 milliliters of peripheral blood was collected into an EDTA anticoagulant tube. Ficoll Paque Plus density gradient separation was used to isolate PBMCs, and no further T cell sorting was done. An Agilent 2100 Bioanalyzer and agarose gel were used to assess RNA quality, and a NanoDrop 2000 was used to measure RNA concentration. Note on this clonotype: This receptor's antigen is unknown. There are no base qualities to consult, and no much larger clone falls within one base.

The sample was also linked to a second study, of T cells in Graves' hyperthyroidism and ophthalmopathy. The second paper states: A patient counted as having stable Graves' hyperthyroidism if no progression to ophthalmopathy occurred over 18 months of follow-up. Hyperthyroidism patients were newly diagnosed, had a disease duration of under 2 months, and were aged 18 to 65 years. The study excluded patients with uncontrolled infections, other autoimmune diseases, pregnancy or lactation. Diagnoses relied on clinical symptoms, serum thyroxine and TRAb, thyroid ultrasound and orbital computed tomography. For the first round of RT-PCR on the TCR CDR3, the HTBI primer set was used together with the Qiagen OneStep RT-PCR kit. Most expanded thyroid clonotypes (frequency above 0.001) were also found in blood, which suggests that blood repertoires may mirror thyroid immune responses. A 13 V-J signature model separated ophthalmopathy from stable hyperthyroidism, with roughly 88% sensitivity and about 81% specificity in cross-validation and 80%/75% in testing. In validation, progression to ophthalmopathy was predicted by the model with almost 71% sensitivity and roughly 76% specificity, a median of 6.5 months before onset. To identify TCR V-J signatures that set the groups apart, the researchers used a discovery cohort of approximately 98 patients, made up of roughly 40 with Graves' ophthalmopathy and 55 to 65 with stable Graves' hyperthyroidism. Prospective prediction of ophthalmopathy was tested in an independent validation cohort of approximately 18 hyperthyroidism patients and some 17 patients who later progressed to ophthalmopathy. The approximately 100 discovery patients were randomly divided into training and test sets at a 7:3 ratio. In addition, the study compared T-cell repertoires in thyroid tissue and in blood from over 5 Graves' hyperthyroidism patients. After blood sampling, hyperthyroidism patients were treated with methimazole at a starting dose of 30 mg daily, and ophthalmopathy patients were treated with high-dose intravenous methylprednisolone. Libraries were constructed in a second round of multiplex PCR, after which size selection and purification were carried out. Paired-end sequencing of the libraries was performed with 100 bp reads on an Illumina HiSeq2000. Raw data were processed with SOAPnuke, discarding reads with adapters, uncalled bases, mean Phred below 15, or no exact constant-primer or identifier match. COPE v1.2.5 was used to merge high-quality paired reads, and clonotypes were defined as unique nucleotide sequences. MiTCR v1.1 was used to align the clonotypes against IMGT TRBV, TRBD and TRBJ reference segments. The analysis was restricted to V-J combinations with a frequency above 0.0001, which together covered over 99% of the repertoires. The TCS score was defined as the ratio of F50 (clonal expansion) to E x V (chaos), calculated using BLOSUM62-based TCRdist between CDR3 peptides within each V-J. Welch's t-statistics and random forest reduced 514 V-J features to some 14, which were used in a naive Bayes classifier (R e1071). Sample size was not statistically predetermined, and investigators were not blinded to group allocation. The paper describes TCR Vbeta CDR3 sequencing of fewer than 150 peripheral blood samples, made up of some 42 ophthalmopathy patients, 70 to 80 hyperthyroidism patients and roughly 17 progressor patients.

This specimen was peripheral blood mononuclear cells (PBMCs), taken at new diagnosis, from a patient treated with antithyroid drugs. This TCR came from a woman in her 50s with Graves disease. Donor details come from another sample of the same person, matched by shared clones.

The CDR3 corresponds to CASSPTGIDEQYF. The sequence in DNA is TGTGCCAGCAGCCCCACTGGGATCGACGAGCAGTACTTC. The rearrangement joined TRBV6-2 or TRBV6-3 to TRBJ2-7; no D gene is confidently identified. Per the germline V gene, MNHEY is the CDR1 and SVGEGT is the CDR2. Including cysteine and phenylalanine, the CDR3 has 13 amino acids. Of all the DNA, just the CDR3 is kept, 39 bases in frame from base 1. V is clipped by 6 bases and J by 5 bases, and the sequence between their germline boundaries is 14 bases long.